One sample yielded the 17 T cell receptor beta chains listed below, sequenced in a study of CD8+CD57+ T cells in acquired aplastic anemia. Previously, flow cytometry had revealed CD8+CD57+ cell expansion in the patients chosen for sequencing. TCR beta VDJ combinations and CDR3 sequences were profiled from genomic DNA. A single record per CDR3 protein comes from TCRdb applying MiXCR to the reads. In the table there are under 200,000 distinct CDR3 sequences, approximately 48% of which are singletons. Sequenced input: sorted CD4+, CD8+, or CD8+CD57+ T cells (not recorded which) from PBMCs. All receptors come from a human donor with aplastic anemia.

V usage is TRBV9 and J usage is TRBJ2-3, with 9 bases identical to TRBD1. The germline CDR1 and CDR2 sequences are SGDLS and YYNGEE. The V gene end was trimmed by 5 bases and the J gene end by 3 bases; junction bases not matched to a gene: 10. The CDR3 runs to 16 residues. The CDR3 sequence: CASSKQGAAETDTQYF. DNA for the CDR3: TGTGCCAGCAGTAAACAGGGGGCCGCAGAAACAGATACGCAGTATTTT.

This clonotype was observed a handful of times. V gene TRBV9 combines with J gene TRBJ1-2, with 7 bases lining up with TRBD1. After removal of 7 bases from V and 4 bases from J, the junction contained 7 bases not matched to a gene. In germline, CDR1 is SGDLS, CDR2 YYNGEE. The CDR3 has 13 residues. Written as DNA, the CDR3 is TGTGCCAGCGTGGCAGGGGGGACCTATGGCTACACCTTC. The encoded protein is CASVAGGTYGYTF.

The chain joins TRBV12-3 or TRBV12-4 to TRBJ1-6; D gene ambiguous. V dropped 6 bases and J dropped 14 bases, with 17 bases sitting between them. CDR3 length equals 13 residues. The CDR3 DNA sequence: TGTGCCAGCAGACCCATGGACGGGCTAGCCCTCCACTTT. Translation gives CASRPMDGLALHF.

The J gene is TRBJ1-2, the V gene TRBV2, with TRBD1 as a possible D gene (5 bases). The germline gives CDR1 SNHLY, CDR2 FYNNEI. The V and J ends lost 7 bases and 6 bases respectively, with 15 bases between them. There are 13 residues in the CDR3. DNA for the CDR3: TGTGCCAGCATGGGGCAGCCGAAGGATGGCTACACCTTC. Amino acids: CASMGQPKDGYTF.

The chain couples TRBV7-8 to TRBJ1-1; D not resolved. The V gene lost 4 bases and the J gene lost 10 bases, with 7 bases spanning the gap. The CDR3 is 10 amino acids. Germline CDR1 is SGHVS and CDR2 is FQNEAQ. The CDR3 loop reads CASSSRTAFF. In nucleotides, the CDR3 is TGTGCCAGCAGCTCACGGACAGCTTTCTTT.

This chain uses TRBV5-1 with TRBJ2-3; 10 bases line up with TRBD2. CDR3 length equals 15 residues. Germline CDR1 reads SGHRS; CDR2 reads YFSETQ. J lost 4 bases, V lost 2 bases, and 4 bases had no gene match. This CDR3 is CASSFLAGASDTQYF. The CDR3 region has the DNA TGCGCCAGCAGCTTCCTAGCGGGAGCATCAGATACGCAGTATTTT.

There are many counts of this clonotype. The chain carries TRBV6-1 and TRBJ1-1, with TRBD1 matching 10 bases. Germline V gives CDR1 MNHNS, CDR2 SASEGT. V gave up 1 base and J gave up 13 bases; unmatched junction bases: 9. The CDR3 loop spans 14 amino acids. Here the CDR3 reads CASSEGRDRGGGFF. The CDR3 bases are TGTGCCAGCAGTGAAGGCCGGGACAGGGGCGGCGGTTTCTTT.

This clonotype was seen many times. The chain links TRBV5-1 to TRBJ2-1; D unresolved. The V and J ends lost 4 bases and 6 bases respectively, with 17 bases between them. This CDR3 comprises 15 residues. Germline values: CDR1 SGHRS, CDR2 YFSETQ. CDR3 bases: TGCGCCAGCAGCCTTGGAAGCAGTAAGGGCAATGAGCAGTTCTTC. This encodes CASSLGSSKGNEQFF.

The DNA for the CDR3 is TGTGCCACCAGTAAGGTTGGCGAGGATACGCAGTATTTT. It codes for CATSKVGEDTQYF. The chain carries TRBV24-1 and TRBJ2-3; the D is unclear. The CDR3 totals 13 residues. With 6 bases removed from V and 6 bases from J, the gap between germline ends came to 12 bases. The germline V gene has CDR1 KGHDR and CDR2 SFDVKD.

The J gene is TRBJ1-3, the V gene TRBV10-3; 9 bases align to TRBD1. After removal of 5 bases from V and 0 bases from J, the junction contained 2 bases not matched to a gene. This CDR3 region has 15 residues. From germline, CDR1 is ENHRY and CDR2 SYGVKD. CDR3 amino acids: CAISKGQGSGNTIYF. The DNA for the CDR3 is TGTGCCATCAGTAAGGGACAGGGCTCTGGAAACACCATATATTTT.

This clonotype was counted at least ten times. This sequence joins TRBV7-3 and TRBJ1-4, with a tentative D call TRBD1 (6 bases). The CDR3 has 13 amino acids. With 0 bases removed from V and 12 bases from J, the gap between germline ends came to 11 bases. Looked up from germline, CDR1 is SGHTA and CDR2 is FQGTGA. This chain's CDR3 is CASSLTAQGELFF. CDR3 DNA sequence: TGTGCCAGCAGCTTAACGGCACAGGGCGAACTGTTTTTT.

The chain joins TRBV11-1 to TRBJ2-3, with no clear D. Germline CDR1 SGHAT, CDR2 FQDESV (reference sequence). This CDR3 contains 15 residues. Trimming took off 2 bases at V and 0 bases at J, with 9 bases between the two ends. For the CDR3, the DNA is TGTGCCAGCAGCTTAAGGGCGGTAAGCACAGATACGCAGTATTTT. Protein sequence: CASSLRAVSTDTQYF.

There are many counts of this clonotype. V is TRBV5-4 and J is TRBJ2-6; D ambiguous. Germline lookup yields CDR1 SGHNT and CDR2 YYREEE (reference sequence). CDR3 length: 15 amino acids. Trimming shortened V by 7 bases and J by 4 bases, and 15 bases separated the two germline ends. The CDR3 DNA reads TGTGCCAGCCACCGAACGAAGAAGGGGGCCAACGTCCTGACTTTC. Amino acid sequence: CASHRTKKGANVLTF.

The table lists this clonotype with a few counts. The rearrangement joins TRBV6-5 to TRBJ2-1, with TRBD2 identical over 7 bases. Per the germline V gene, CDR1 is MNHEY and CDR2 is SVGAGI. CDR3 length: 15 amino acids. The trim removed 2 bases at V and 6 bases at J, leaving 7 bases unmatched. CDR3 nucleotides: TGTGCCAGCAGTTACGGGAGGGTCGAGAGCAATGAGCAGTTCTTC. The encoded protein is CASSYGRVESNEQFF.

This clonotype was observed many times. CDR3 coding DNA: TGTGCCAGCAGTTACTCGGGGACTACATCCTACGAGCAGTACTTC. Protein: CASSYSGTTSYEQYF. This rearrangement joins TRBV6-5 to TRBJ2-7, with 7 bases lining up with TRBD2. V was clipped by 0 bases and J by 1 base; unmatched bases: 3. In germline, CDR1 is MNHEY, CDR2 SVGAGI. The CDR3 is 15 amino acids.

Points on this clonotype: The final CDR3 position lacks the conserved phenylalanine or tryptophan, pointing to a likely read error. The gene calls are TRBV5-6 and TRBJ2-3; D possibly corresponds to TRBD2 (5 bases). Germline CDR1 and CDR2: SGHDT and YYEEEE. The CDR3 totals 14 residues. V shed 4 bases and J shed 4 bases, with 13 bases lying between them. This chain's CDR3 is CASSPNAGADTQYL. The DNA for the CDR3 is TGTGCCAGCAGCCCGAATGCGGGTGCAGATACGCAGTATCTT.

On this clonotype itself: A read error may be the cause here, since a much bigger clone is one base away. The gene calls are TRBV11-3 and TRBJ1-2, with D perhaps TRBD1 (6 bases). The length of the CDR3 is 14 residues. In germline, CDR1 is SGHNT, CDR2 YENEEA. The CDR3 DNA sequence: TGTGCCGGCAGCCCGGAGGGGGATAACTATGGCTACACCTTC. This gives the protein CAGSPEGDNYGYTF. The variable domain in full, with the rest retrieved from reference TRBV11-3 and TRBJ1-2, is EAGVVQSPRYKIIEKKQPVAFWCNPISGHNTLYWYLQNLGQGPELLIRYENEEAVDDSQLPKDRFSAERLKGVDSTLKIQPAELGDSAVYLCAGSPEGDNYGYTFGSGTRLTVV.